The 18 T cell receptor beta chains given below trace back to one sample, sequenced in a study of blood T cell repertoires in COVID-19. This table comes from immunoSEQ multiplex PCR, and its TCRdb copy is limited to in-frame clones, with some not included. Found here are about 63,000 clones, around 84% of them singletons; the top ten hold 12%. The sequencing input was peripheral blood. Receptor source: a human donor in a cohort sampled during active COVID-19.

V is TRBV7-2 and J is TRBJ2-7, with 12 bases identical to TRBD2. The J segment lost 4 bases and the V segment lost 0 bases, leaving 10 bases of the junction unmatched. Germline V gene sequence: CDR1 SGHTA, CDR2 FQGNSA. This CDR3 is 18 amino acids long. This CDR3 reads CASSLADSTSGSRYEQYF. CDR3 DNA sequence: TGTGCCAGCAGCTTAGCCGACTCGACTAGCGGGAGTAGATACGAGCAGTACTTC.

The chain carries TRBV2 and TRBJ2-7; 8 bases align to TRBD1. The germline V gene has CDR1 SNHLY and CDR2 FYNNEI. The V gene end was trimmed by 7 bases and the J gene end by 4 bases; junction bases not matched to a gene: 15. The CDR3 extends over 16 amino acids. CDR3 loop: CASTPISPGGRYEQYF. DNA for the CDR3: TGTGCCAGCACTCCTATTAGCCCAGGGGGCAGGTACGAGCAGTACTTC.

V is TRBV5-4 and J is TRBJ2-2; 12 bases map to TRBD2. CDR1 and CDR2 from the germline V gene are SGHNT and YYREEE (reference sequence). This CDR3 contains 17 residues. Trimming at V came to 1 base and at J to 4 bases, leaving 5 bases not matched to a gene. The CDR3 spells CASSLSSGGALTGELFF. Here the CDR3 DNA reads TGTGCCAGCAGCTTGTCTAGCGGGGGGGCTCTCACCGGGGAGCTGTTTTTT.

This chain links TRBV10-3 with TRBJ2-7; 7 nucleotides match TRBD2. Trimming at V came to 8 bases and at J to 0 bases, leaving 7 bases not matched to a gene. This CDR3 is built from 14 residues. Germline CDR1 and CDR2: ENHRY and SYGVKD. CDR3 in amino acids: CAIGRGQSSYEQYF. The CDR3 region has the DNA TGTGCCATCGGGAGGGGCCAATCCTCCTACGAGCAGTACTTC.

This clone was observed a single time. CDR3 protein: CASSYSGGSSSGANVLTF. The CDR3, as DNA: TGTGCCAGCAGTTACTCGGGAGGCTCAAGCTCTGGGGCCAACGTCCTGACTTTC. This chain uses TRBV6-2 or TRBV6-3 with TRBJ2-6; possible D gene TRBD2, 6 bases. The CDR3 is 18 residues long. Germline V lookup: CDR1 MNHEY, CDR2 SVGEGT. Trimming shortened V by 0 bases and J by 0 bases, and 12 bases separated the two germline ends.

The chain carries TRBV5-1 and TRBJ2-3; the match to TRBD1 covers 7 bases. The junction had 2 bases not matched to a gene; V was cut back by 3 bases and J by 1 base. This CDR3 comprises 14 residues. Germline-derived CDR1 and CDR2 are SGHRS and YFSETQ. DNA of the CDR3: TGCGCCAGCAGCTGGGGGACAGGCACAGATACGCAGTATTTT. It codes for CASSWGTGTDTQYF.

This clone was detected only once. The chain is built from TRBV28 and TRBJ2-1; D ambiguous. The CDR3 runs to 11 residues. Trimming took 5 bases from V and 9 from J, leaving 8 bases between them. In germline, CDR1 is MDHEN, CDR2 SYDVKM. CDR3 sequence: CASSGLAEQFF. The CDR3 DNA sequence: TGTGCCAGCAGTGGTTTAGCTGAGCAGTTCTTC.

The genes are TRBV28 and TRBJ2-7; 7 positions match TRBD1. CDR1 is MDHEN and CDR2 is SYDVKM in the germline V gene. Trimming removed 6 bases from V and 4 bases from J; junction bases left unmatched: 6. The CDR3 consists of 13 residues. CDR3 region: CASRVGGTYEQYF. The CDR3 coding sequence is TGTGCCAGCAGAGTAGGGGGCACTTACGAGCAGTACTTC.

This chain joins TRBV2 and TRBJ2-3; a possible D gene is TRBD1 (5 bases). CDR1 and CDR2 from the germline V gene are SNHLY and FYNNEI. This CDR3 spans 16 amino acids. V lost 8 bases and J lost 2, with 20 bases in between. The CDR3 nucleotides read TGTGCCAGCGTAGGTGGGGCAGGGTCCCACACAGATACGCAGTATTTT. Translated, it gives CASVGGAGSHTDTQYF.

The gene calls are TRBV6-6 and TRBJ1-1, with 7 bases lining up with TRBD1. Trimming took 0 bases from V and 14 from J; bases not matched to a gene: 9. The CDR3 sequence is 13 residues long. The germline V gene encodes CDR1 MNHNY and CDR2 SVGAGI (reference sequence). Written as DNA, the CDR3 is TGTGCCAGCAGTTACTCGTCTCCTCCGGGACAGTTCTTT. Encoded protein: CASSYSSPPGQFF.

V gene TRBV6-5 combines with J gene TRBJ1-5, with TRBD1 matching over 9 bases. Trimming took 11 bases from V and 7 from J; bases not matched to a gene: 12. In germline, CDR1 is MNHEY, CDR2 SVGAGI. The CDR3 contains 14 residues. CDR3 nucleotides: TGTGCCTCTAAAGTGGGACAGGGCGGACAGCCCCAGCATTTT. Protein sequence: CASKVGQGGQPQHF.

V gene TRBV5-4 combines with J gene TRBJ2-6; no clear D gene. Trimming shortened V by 2 bases and J by 0 bases, and 9 bases separated the two germline ends. The CDR3 is made up of 16 amino acids. Germline V lookup: CDR1 SGHNT, CDR2 YYREEE (reference sequence). This CDR3 reads CASSFGQLSGANVLTF. Written as DNA, the CDR3 is TGTGCCAGCAGCTTTGGGCAACTCTCTGGGGCCAACGTCCTGACTTTC.

V usage is TRBV6-4 and J usage is TRBJ2-3, with no clear D. Looked up from germline, CDR1 is MRHNA and CDR2 is SNTAGT. Trimming pared 2 bases from V and 0 bases from J, leaving 3 bases between. The CDR3 contains 13 residues. The CDR3 reads CASSDTSTDTQYF. The CDR3 DNA sequence: TGTGCCAGCAGTGACACTAGCACAGATACGCAGTATTTT.

The chain carries TRBV10-2 and TRBJ2-7; TRBD2 might be the D (6 bases). Germline CDR1 reads WSHSY; CDR2 reads SAAADI. The CDR3 contains 12 residues. Trimming took off 6 bases at V and 6 bases at J, with 12 bases between the two ends. The CDR3 bases are TGCGCCAGCAGGGGGACTCTTTTCGAGCAGTACTTC. Translated, it gives CASRGTLFEQYF.

This chain connects TRBV6-5 to TRBJ2-7, with 13 bases that match TRBD2. CDR3 size: 16 residues. V trimming: 0 bases; J trimming: 7 bases; junction bases outside the gene matches: 6. The germline gives CDR1 MNHEY, CDR2 SVGAGI. This CDR3 reads CASSYSRTSGSTEQYF. In DNA form, the CDR3 reads TGTGCCAGCAGTTACTCGAGGACTAGCGGGAGTACGGAGCAGTACTTC.

This CDR3 is CASSQVPGLVDNEQFF. The CDR3 nucleotides are TGCGCCAGCAGCCAAGTACCCGGGTTAGTCGACAATGAGCAGTTCTTC. The chain is built from TRBV4-3 and TRBJ2-1, with D uncertain. This CDR3 is built from 16 residues. V was clipped by 1 base and J by 5 bases, with 15 bases between them. Per the germline V gene, CDR1 is LGHNA and CDR2 is YSLEER.

This clone was detected only once. The rearrangement links TRBV28 to TRBJ1-4; the match to TRBD1 covers 8 bases. The germline CDR1 and CDR2 sequences are MDHEN and SYDVKM. J was trimmed by 3 bases and V by 6 bases; bases with no gene match: 3. The CDR3 is 14 amino acids. The CDR3 is CASREQGANEKLFF. CDR3 sequence (DNA): TGTGCCAGCAGAGAACAGGGGGCTAATGAAAAACTGTTTTTT.

The chain recombines TRBV20-1 with TRBJ2-7; D may be TRBD1 (6 bases). This CDR3 contains 11 residues. Germline V gene lookup returns CDR1 DFQATT and CDR2 SNEGSKA (reference sequence). Deletions cut 6 bases from V and 3 bases from J, with 9 bases between. CDR3 in DNA: TGCAGTGCCAGGGGATACTACGAGCAGTACTTC. It yields the protein CSARGYYEQYF.